Listed below are T cell receptor beta chains from one sample, sequenced in a study of shared clonotypes between healthy human individuals. Sequencing used immunoSEQ multiplex PCR; TCRdb keeps in-frame clones, though not all of them. The profile shows about 680,000 clones, around 67% of them singletons. Input material: memory CD4+ T cells sorted from blood. The receptors stem from a woman in her thirties in good health. Each CDR3 is given with its conserved first and last residue. A D gene is named only where the DNA matches it firmly. Not every row has a clone size; where given, it reads once, few, many or a size class.

clone_size: -
v_call: TRBV18
d_call: -
j_call: TRBJ2-2
cdr3_aa: CASSYTTTGTTGELFF
cdr3_nt: TGTGCCAGCTCATACACTACTACAGGGACCACCGGGGAGCTGTTTTTT

clone_size: -
v_call: TRBV7-3
d_call: -
j_call: TRBJ2-2
cdr3_aa: CASSFLGPNTGELFF
cdr3_nt: TGTGCCAGCAGCTTTCTGGGGCCGAACACCGGGGAGCTGTTTTTT

clone_size: -
v_call: TRBV28
d_call: -
j_call: TRBJ1-4
cdr3_aa: CASSSTGTGNEKLFF
cdr3_nt: TGTGCCAGCAGTTCCACCGGGACGGGGAATGAAAAACTGTTTTTT

clone_size: -
v_call: TRBV14
d_call: TRBD2
j_call: TRBJ2-5
cdr3_aa: CASSQPRTSGSGETQYF
cdr3_nt: TGTGCCAGCAGCCAACCCCGGACTAGCGGGAGTGGGGAGACCCAGTACTTC

clone_size: once
v_call: TRBV7-3
d_call: TRBD2
j_call: TRBJ2-1
cdr3_aa: CASSYLAGSSYNEQFF
cdr3_nt: TGTGCCAGCAGCTATCTAGCGGGGAGCTCCTACAATGAGCAGTTCTTC

clone_size: -
v_call: TRBV7-2
d_call: TRBD2
j_call: TRBJ2-7
cdr3_aa: CASSTGTRHLYEQYF
cdr3_nt: TGTGCCAGCAGCACTGGGACTAGACACCTCTACGAGCAGTACTTC

clone_size: -
v_call: TRBV25-1
d_call: TRBD2
j_call: TRBJ2-1
cdr3_aa: CASITSGDHNEQFF
cdr3_nt: TGTGCCAGCATAACTAGCGGGGATCACAATGAGCAGTTCTTC

clone_size: -
v_call: TRBV27
d_call: -
j_call: TRBJ1-5
cdr3_aa: CASSLSQRGNSNQPQHF
cdr3_nt: TGTGCCAGCAGTTTATCTCAGAGGGGGAATAGCAATCAGCCCCAGCATTTT

clone_size: -
v_call: TRBV7-3
d_call: -
j_call: TRBJ2-2
cdr3_aa: CASSLMAGANTGELFF
cdr3_nt: TGTGCCAGCAGCTTAATGGCAGGGGCGAACACCGGGGAGCTGTTTTTT

clone_size: -
v_call: TRBV6-1
d_call: TRBD1
j_call: TRBJ2-7
cdr3_aa: CASSKTGGSPEQYF
cdr3_nt: TGTGCCAGCAGTAAGACAGGGGGATCCCCCGAGCAGTACTTC

clone_size: -
v_call: TRBV19
d_call: -
j_call: TRBJ1-5
cdr3_aa: CASSKSTVPDQPQHF
cdr3_nt: TGTGCCAGTAGTAAATCGACAGTTCCGGATCAGCCCCAGCATTTT

clone_size: -
v_call: TRBV6-1
d_call: -
j_call: TRBJ2-7
cdr3_aa: CASVVGAGVDEQYF
cdr3_nt: TGTGCCAGCGTCGTTGGGGCAGGGGTAGACGAGCAGTACTTC

clone_size: few
v_call: TRBV19
d_call: -
j_call: TRBJ1-2
cdr3_aa: CASRPGGDNYGYTF
cdr3_nt: TGTGCCAGTAGGCCAGGAGGGGATAACTATGGCTACACCTTC

clone_size: -
v_call: TRBV4-1
d_call: TRBD1
j_call: TRBJ1-1
cdr3_aa: CASSQDSWDRGRNTEAFF
cdr3_nt: TGCGCCAGCAGCCAAGATTCATGGGACAGGGGGCGGAACACTGAAGCTTTCTTT

clone_size: -
v_call: TRBV14
d_call: -
j_call: TRBJ2-1
cdr3_aa: CASSLLGSGEQFF
cdr3_nt: TGTGCCAGCAGCCTCCTGGGTTCAGGTGAGCAGTTCTTC

clone_size: -
v_call: TRBV5-1
d_call: -
j_call: TRBJ2-3
cdr3_aa: CASSLGNSLSTDTQYF
cdr3_nt: TGCGCCAGCAGCTTAGGTAACTCTTTAAGCACAGATACGCAGTATTTT

clone_size: once
v_call: TRBV5-1
d_call: -
j_call: TRBJ2-4
cdr3_aa: CASSFGKGEQYF
cdr3_nt: TGCGCCAGCAGCTTTGGTAAAGGGGAACAGTACTTC

clone_size: few
v_call: TRBV28
d_call: -
j_call: TRBJ2-7
cdr3_aa: CASSFTITTTYEQYF
cdr3_nt: TGTGCCAGCAGTTTTACTATCACGACTACCTACGAGCAGTACTTC

clone_size: -
v_call: TRBV30
d_call: -
j_call: TRBJ2-7
cdr3_aa: CAWSTGGGSYEQYF
cdr3_nt: TGTGCCTGGAGTACGGGCGGAGGCTCCTACGAGCAGTACTTC

clone_size: -
v_call: TRBV15
d_call: -
j_call: TRBJ2-7
cdr3_aa: CATSRGRGAYEQYF
cdr3_nt: TGTGCCACCAGCAGAGGCCGGGGAGCTTACGAGCAGTACTTC

clone_size: once
v_call: TRBV7-2
d_call: -
j_call: TRBJ1-5
cdr3_aa: CASSFEPHQPQHF
cdr3_nt: TGTGCCAGCAGCTTCGAGCCGCATCAGCCCCAGCATTTT

clone_size: many
v_call: TRBV2
d_call: -
j_call: TRBJ2-5
cdr3_aa: CASSDWETQYF
cdr3_nt: TGTGCCAGCAGTGACTGGGAGACCCAGTACTTC

clone_size: -
v_call: TRBV5-1
d_call: -
j_call: TRBJ2-7
cdr3_aa: CASSSMIGRQSSYEQYF
cdr3_nt: TGCGCCAGCAGCTCGATGATCGGCCGGCAGAGCTCCTACGAGCAGTACTTC

clone_size: -
v_call: TRBV7-2
d_call: -
j_call: TRBJ1-2
cdr3_aa: CASSLAPFKGRVYGYTF
cdr3_nt: TGTGCCAGCAGCTTAGCGCCGTTTAAGGGACGGGTGTATGGCTACACCTTC

clone_size: -
v_call: TRBV2
d_call: -
j_call: TRBJ2-1
cdr3_aa: CASRIFGYYNEQFF
cdr3_nt: TGTGCCAGCAGAATATTTGGATATTACAATGAGCAGTTCTTC

clone_size: few
v_call: TRBV19
d_call: -
j_call: TRBJ2-1
cdr3_aa: CASRRVGSDNEQFF
cdr3_nt: TGTGCCAGTAGGCGGGTTGGGAGCGACAATGAGCAGTTCTTC

clone_size: -
v_call: TRBV5-4
d_call: -
j_call: TRBJ2-6
cdr3_aa: CASSGILFSGANVLTF
cdr3_nt: TGTGCCAGCAGCGGGATACTATTCTCTGGGGCCAACGTCCTGACTTTC

clone_size: -
v_call: TRBV6-5
d_call: -
j_call: TRBJ2-6
cdr3_aa: CASKGSSGANVLTF
cdr3_nt: TGTGCCAGCAAGGGGAGCTCTGGGGCCAACGTCCTGACTTTC

clone_size: -
v_call: TRBV6-1
d_call: TRBD1
j_call: TRBJ1-3
cdr3_aa: CASSVRGQGRSGNTIYF
cdr3_nt: TGTGCCAGCAGTGTTAGGGGACAGGGCCGCTCTGGAAACACCATATATTTT

clone_size: few
v_call: TRBV5-8
d_call: -
j_call: TRBJ2-3
cdr3_aa: CASSLVGAMYTDTQYF
cdr3_nt: TGTGCCAGCAGCTTAGTGGGGGCGATGTATACAGATACGCAGTATTTT

clone_size: few
v_call: TRBV19
d_call: -
j_call: TRBJ2-2
cdr3_aa: CASRSTGAGELFF
cdr3_nt: TGTGCCAGTAGGTCAACAGGAGCCGGGGAGCTGTTTTTT

clone_size: few
v_call: TRBV2
d_call: TRBD1
j_call: TRBJ1-5
cdr3_aa: CASRGQGNQPQHF
cdr3_nt: TGTGCCAGCAGGGGACAGGGTAATCAGCCCCAGCATTTT

clone_size: -
v_call: TRBV7-2
d_call: TRBD2
j_call: TRBJ2-1
cdr3_aa: CASRSTSGRGNEQFF
cdr3_nt: TGTGCCAGCAGGTCGACTAGCGGGAGGGGCAATGAGCAGTTCTTC

clone_size: -
v_call: TRBV4-1
d_call: TRBD1
j_call: TRBJ2-1
cdr3_aa: CASSPPGSGGFNEQFF
cdr3_nt: TGCGCCAGCAGCCCCCCCGGGTCAGGGGGATTTAATGAGCAGTTCTTC

clone_size: -
v_call: TRBV7-8
d_call: TRBD1
j_call: TRBJ1-2
cdr3_aa: CASSLGGTGTGGYGYTF
cdr3_nt: TGTGCCAGCAGCTTAGGCGGGACCGGGACAGGGGGCTATGGCTACACCTTC

clone_size: many
v_call: TRBV5-1
d_call: -
j_call: TRBJ1-4
cdr3_aa: CASSFETNEKLFF
cdr3_nt: TGCGCCAGCAGCTTTGAAACTAATGAAAAACTGTTTTTT

clone_size: -
v_call: TRBV27
d_call: -
j_call: TRBJ2-3
cdr3_aa: CASSFFLPHTQYF
cdr3_nt: TGTGCCAGCAGTTTCTTTCTGCCGCATACGCAGTATTTT

clone_size: -
v_call: TRBV30
d_call: TRBD2
j_call: TRBJ2-7
cdr3_aa: CAWMPPPAGSPYEQYF
cdr3_nt: TGTGCCTGGATGCCCCCACCAGCGGGATCCCCCTACGAGCAGTACTTC

clone_size: -
v_call: TRBV2
d_call: -
j_call: TRBJ1-5
cdr3_aa: CASSHSGTGGNQPQHF
cdr3_nt: TGTGCCAGCAGCCACTCAGGGACTGGGGGCAATCAGCCCCAGCATTTT

clone_size: -
v_call: TRBV27
d_call: -
j_call: TRBJ2-7
cdr3_aa: CASSSRTSYEQYF
cdr3_nt: TGTGCCAGCAGTTCCCGGACTTCCTACGAGCAGTACTTC